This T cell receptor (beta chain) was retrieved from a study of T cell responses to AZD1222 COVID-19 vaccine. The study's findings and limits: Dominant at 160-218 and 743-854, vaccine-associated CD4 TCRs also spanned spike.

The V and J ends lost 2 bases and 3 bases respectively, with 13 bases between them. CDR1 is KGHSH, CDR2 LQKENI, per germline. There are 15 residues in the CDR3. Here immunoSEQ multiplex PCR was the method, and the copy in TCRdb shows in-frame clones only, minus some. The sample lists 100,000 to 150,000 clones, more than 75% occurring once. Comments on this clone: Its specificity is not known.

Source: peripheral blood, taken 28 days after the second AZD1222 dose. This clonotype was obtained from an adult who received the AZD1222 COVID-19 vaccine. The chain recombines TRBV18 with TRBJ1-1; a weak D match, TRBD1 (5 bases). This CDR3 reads CASSPGWGGDTEAFF. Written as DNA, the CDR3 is TGTGCCAGCTCACCAGGGTGGGGAGGGGACACTGAAGCTTTCTTT.